Below, one T cell receptor (beta chain) is given with its context. Recruited during active infection, patients (from Seattle) were subsequently followed longitudinally. V was clipped by 1 base and J by 8 bases, with 9 bases between them. Germline lookup yields CDR1 MNHNS and CDR2 SASEGT. The CDR3 loop spans 13 amino acids. This specimen belongs to a study of blood T cell repertoires in COVID-19. The protocol was immunoSEQ multiplex PCR, while the TCRdb copy is restricted to in-frame clones and leaves out a portion. The sample carries 200,000 to 250,000 clones, around four fifths recorded once. The V and J genes are TRBV6-1 and TRBJ1-5, with D perhaps matching TRBD1 (5 bases). Material: peripheral blood. The receptor comes from a woman of 80 years or more with COVID-19, enrolled during active disease. The CDR3 region is CASSEDRWEPQHF. The CDR3 region has the DNA TGTGCCAGCAGTGAAGACAGGTGGGAGCCCCAGCATTTT.